This T cell receptor (beta chain) originates from a study of blood T cell repertoires in COVID-19. Study-level background: Samples representing acute and convalescent COVID-19 were sourced from the United States, Italy and Spain. PBMCs, B-cell-depleted T cells, or T cells were the source of the cDNA or gDNA that made up the material.

The CDR3 totals 15 residues. V was trimmed by 2 bases and J by 1 base, leaving 11 bases between them. The germline CDR1 and CDR2 sequences are SGHAT and FQNNGV. The data were produced by immunoSEQ multiplex PCR, yet TCRdb's version contains in-frame clones alone and is incomplete. Here the sample spans hundreds of thousands of clones, around 90% being singletons. Sequencing input: peripheral blood. The clonotype comes from a man aged 55-75 years with COVID-19, enrolled during active disease. J is TRBJ1-1 and V is TRBV11-2, with a possible D match to TRBD1 (6 bases). The CDR3 DNA is TGTGCCAGCAGCTTAAACCGGGGGGCGAACACTGAAGCTTTCTTT. It encodes CASSLNRGANTEAFF.